The 22 T cell receptor beta chains presented below share a single source sample, sequenced in a study of shared clonotypes between healthy human individuals. Using immunoSEQ multiplex PCR, the repertoire was profiled, and TCRdb retains in-frame clones only, with some absent. The top ten clones hold roughly 1.2% of a sample with over 1.4 million clones, approximately 96% of them seen once. Sequenced input: naive CD4+ T cells sorted from blood. As for subset: CD45RA+ positively selected. These receptors originate from a man aged 25 to 40 in good health.

The chain links TRBV6-1 to TRBJ2-3; D is undetermined. In germline, CDR1 is MNHNS, CDR2 SASEGT. V lost 7 bases and J lost 2, with 7 bases in between. The CDR3 spans 12 residues. CDR3 coding DNA: TGTGCCAGCACTGTCCCCACAGATACGCAGTATTTT. Translated, it gives CASTVPTDTQYF.

This chain connects TRBV6-5 to TRBJ1-4, with a weak D call TRBD1 (5 bases). CDR3 length: 15 residues. Germline CDR1 reads MNHEY; CDR2 reads SVGAGI. V lost 6 bases, J lost 6 bases, and 17 bases lay in between. This CDR3 reads CASSLGQSPYEKLFF. The CDR3 DNA reads as TGTGCCAGCAGCCTCGGACAATCTCCTTATGAAAAACTGTTTTTT.

J is TRBJ2-1 and V is TRBV5-4, with D uncertain. Deletions cut 4 bases from V and 5 bases from J, with 16 bases between. Germline V gene data show CDR1 as SGHNT and CDR2 as YYREEE (reference sequence). The CDR3 is made up of 15 amino acids. For the CDR3, the DNA is TGTGCCAGCAGCCCCGACCCCACCCGCCACAATGAGCAGTTCTTC. It specifies CASSPDPTRHNEQFF.

The table lists this clone with a count of one. The chain joins TRBV6-1 to TRBJ2-1, with D maybe TRBD1 (8 bases). V was clipped by 7 bases and J by 6 bases, with 19 bases between them. In germline, CDR1 is MNHNS, CDR2 SASEGT. The CDR3 consists of 15 residues. The CDR3 coding sequence is TGTGCCAGCAAAAAACAGGGGGGGCCGGCCAATGAGCAGTTCTTC. Protein product: CASKKQGGPANEQFF.

V is TRBV27 and J is TRBJ2-6, with 8 bases lining up with TRBD1. With V trimmed by 6 bases and J by 1 base, 14 bases remained unmatched. This CDR3 is 19 amino acids long. Germline CDR1 and CDR2: MNHEY and SMNVEV (reference sequence). The CDR3, as DNA: TGTGCCAGCAGCGGGCAGGGGGCCGGGCTATTTTCTGGGGCCAACGTCCTGACTTTC. Protein sequence: CASSGQGAGLFSGANVLTF. The complete variable domain, with remaining parts taken from reference TRBV27 and TRBJ2-6, reads EAQVTQNPRYLITVTGKKLTVTCSQNMNHEYMSWYRQDPGLGLRQIYYSMNVEVTDKGDVPEGYKVSRKEKRNFPLILESPSPNQTSLYFCASSGQGAGLFSGANVLTFGAGSRLTVL.

The chain has TRBV5-6 and TRBJ2-7, with D tentatively TRBD1 or TRBD2 (5 bases each). The V gene's germline CDR1 is SGHDT and CDR2 YYEEEE. The CDR3 length is 14 residues. Trimming shortened V by 4 bases and J by 2 bases, and 13 bases separated the two germline ends. CDR3 loop: CASSPGTATYEQYF. For the CDR3, the DNA is TGTGCCAGCAGCCCGGGGACGGCCACCTACGAGCAGTACTTC. Combining the CDR3 with reference TRBV5-6 and TRBJ2-7 gives the whole variable domain DAGVTQSPTHLIKTRGQQVTLRCSPKSGHDTVSWYQQALGQGPQFIFQYYEEEERQRGNFPDRFSGHQFPNYSSELNVNALLLGDSALYLCASSPGTATYEQYFGPGTRLTVT.

This chain joins TRBV5-4 and TRBJ2-3; D is undetermined. V dropped 3 bases and J dropped 4 bases, with 9 bases sitting between them. The CDR3 is made up of 13 amino acids. Germline V lookup: CDR1 SGHNT, CDR2 YYREEE (reference sequence). CDR3 sequence (DNA): TGTGCCAGCAGCTCTTTAGCAGCAGATACGCAGTATTTT. Its translation is CASSSLAADTQYF.

The chain uses TRBV20-1 and TRBJ1-1, with D possibly being TRBD1 (5 bases). Germline CDR1 DFQATT, CDR2 SNEGSKA (reference sequence). Deletions cut 6 bases from V and 6 bases from J, with 8 bases between. The CDR3 totals 10 residues. The CDR3 protein is CSAGGAEAFF. CDR3 coding DNA: TGCAGTGCGGGAGGGGCTGAAGCTTTCTTT.

Regarding this clone: The sample contains more than one DNA sequence encoding this CDR3. CDR3 DNA sequence: TGTGCCAGCAGTTTAGCGGGAGCCTACGAGCAGTACTTC. Translating gives CASSLAGAYEQYF. V usage is TRBV25-1 and J usage is TRBJ2-7; TRBD2 matches 9 bases. Trimming cost V 5 bases and J 2 bases; bases outside gene matches: 1. This CDR3 has 13 amino acids. In germline, CDR1 is MGHDK, CDR2 SYGVNS.

The chain recombines TRBV4-1 with TRBJ2-1, with 15 bases identical to TRBD2. Germline V gene sequence: CDR1 MGHRA, CDR2 YSYEKL. CDR3 length equals 15 residues. With V trimmed by 4 bases and J by 8 bases, 3 bases remained unmatched. The chain's CDR3 is CASSRGLAGGDEQFF. CDR3 coding DNA: TGCGCCAGCAGCCGGGGACTAGCGGGAGGCGATGAGCAGTTCTTC.

Only one count was recorded for this clone. The chain couples TRBV27 to TRBJ1-1; TRBD1 agrees at 7 bases. This CDR3 is 14 amino acids long. Trimming at V came to 6 bases and at J to 1 base, leaving 5 bases not matched to a gene. CDR1 MNHEY and CDR2 SMNVEV come from the germline V gene (reference sequence). CDR3 protein: CASRPGQPNTEAFF. CDR3 coding DNA: TGTGCCAGCAGGCCGGGACAGCCGAACACTGAAGCTTTCTTT.

The chain recombines TRBV14 with TRBJ2-1; D is undetermined. Germline CDR1 reads SGHDN; CDR2 reads FVKESK. The length of the CDR3 is 16 residues. The CDR3 is CVADLVGRSSYNEQFF. In DNA, the CDR3 is TGTGTCGCGGATTTAGTGGGCAGGAGCTCCTACAATGAGCAGTTCTTC.

This CDR3 is CASSSEKTGWGETQYF. In nucleotides, the CDR3 is TGTGCCAGCAGCTCCGAAAAAACAGGGTGGGGAGAGACCCAGTACTTC. J is TRBJ2-5 and V is TRBV7-9; a possible D gene is TRBD1 (6 bases). Per the germline V gene, CDR1 is SEHNR and CDR2 is FQNEAQ (reference sequence). V was pared by 4 bases and J by 4 bases, with 19 bases between. The CDR3 has 16 amino acids.

The V and J genes are TRBV10-1 and TRBJ2-2; the D is unclear. V was pared by 3 bases and J by 1 base, with 21 bases between. This CDR3 has 19 amino acids. Per the germline V gene, CDR1 is WNHNN and CDR2 is SYGVQD (reference sequence). CDR3 amino acids: CASSDSAWRNLRNTGELFF. The CDR3 DNA sequence: TGCGCCAGCAGTGACTCCGCGTGGCGGAACCTTAGGAACACCGGGGAGCTGTTTTTT.

This clone occurred once. The chain combines TRBV5-5 with TRBJ2-3, with D possibly TRBD2 on 5 matching bases. The CDR3 runs to 14 residues. CDR1 is SGHKS, CDR2 YYEKEE, per germline (reference sequence). Trimming cost V 2 bases and J 6 bases, with 13 bases left between them. CDR3 region: CASSLLFGGDTQYF. The DNA of the CDR3 is TGTGCCAGCAGCTTATTATTCGGCGGGGATACGCAGTATTTT.

The chain joins TRBV18 to TRBJ2-7; D is undetermined. Germline V gene data show CDR1 as KGHSH and CDR2 as LQKENI. This CDR3 comprises 15 residues. V lost 0 bases, J lost 0 bases, and 9 bases lay in between. The CDR3 spells CASSPPGRHSYEQYF. CDR3 coding DNA: TGTGCCAGCTCACCACCCGGACGGCACTCCTACGAGCAGTACTTC.

This chain links TRBV27 with TRBJ2-2, with 7 positions matching TRBD2. From germline, CDR1 is MNHEY and CDR2 SMNVEV (reference sequence). The CDR3 runs to 14 residues. V shed 6 bases and J 3 bases; nucleotides not matched to a gene: 4. This chain's CDR3 is CASRSSGYTGELFF. CDR3 sequence (DNA): TGTGCCAGCAGGTCTAGCGGTTACACCGGGGAGCTGTTTTTT.

Remarks on this clone: Other DNA variants within this sample encode the same CDR3. The rearrangement joins TRBV11-3 to TRBJ2-7, with a tentative D call TRBD2 (6 bases). Germline V gene lookup returns CDR1 SGHNT and CDR2 YENEEA. The CDR3 is 14 residues long. The V end lost 1 base, the J end lost 1 base, and 8 bases lay between the germline ends. CDR3 in amino acids: CASSLGGDSYEQYF. CDR3 coding DNA: TGTGCCAGCAGCTTAGGCGGGGATTCCTACGAGCAGTACTTC.

This clone has a single count. The chain links TRBV5-1 to TRBJ2-7; the D gene is possibly TRBD2 (5 bases). This CDR3 comprises 15 residues. Trimming removed 1 base from V and 1 base from J, with 12 bases in between. CDR1 and CDR2 (germline): SGHRS, YFSETQ. The CDR3: CASSLWRGKSYEQYF. CDR3 nucleotide sequence: TGCGCCAGCAGCTTGTGGAGAGGGAAATCCTACGAGCAGTACTTC.

This chain links TRBV19 with TRBJ2-7; perhaps TRBD2 as D (6 bases). The V gene's germline CDR1 is LNHDA and CDR2 SQIVND (reference sequence). This CDR3 has 14 amino acids. The V gene lost 6 bases and the J gene lost 4 bases, with 16 bases spanning the gap. The CDR3 nucleotides are TGTGCCAGTAGCCGGGGGTATAACAGGTACGAGCAGTACTTC. This gives the protein CASSRGYNRYEQYF. Based on the CDR3 plus reference TRBV19 and TRBJ2-7, the full variable domain is DGGITQSPKYLFRKEGQNVTLSCEQNLNHDAMYWYRQDPGQGLRLIYYSQIVNDFQKGDIAEGYSVSREKKESFPLTVTSAQKNPTAFYLCASSRGYNRYEQYFGPGTRLTVT.

The chain combines TRBV18 with TRBJ2-3, with a possible D match to TRBD2 (6 bases). Deletions cut 6 bases from V and 6 bases from J, with 16 bases between. The germline V gene has CDR1 KGHSH and CDR2 LQKENI. This CDR3 spans 14 amino acids. CDR3 protein: CASSRGAGRDTQYF. The DNA of the CDR3 is TGTGCCAGCTCTCGCGGCGCGGGGCGGGATACGCAGTATTTT.

Worth noting for this clone: The same CDR3 also results from other DNA sequences found in this sample. The rearrangement uses TRBV18 and TRBJ2-1, with D perhaps matching TRBD2 (6 bases). Per the germline V gene, CDR1 is KGHSH and CDR2 is LQKENI. The CDR3 is 15 residues long. The V gene lost 1 base and the J gene lost 1 base, with 8 bases spanning the gap. Written as DNA, the CDR3 is TGTGCCAGCTCACCACTAGCGGATTCCTACAATGAGCAGTTCTTC. Translating gives CASSPLADSYNEQFF.